This T cell receptor (beta chain) was obtained from a study of persistence of HIV-infected CD4 T cells. This was the immunoSEQ version 4 assay in survey mode. Assay: immunoSEQ multiplex PCR; the TCRdb copy retains only in-frame clones and omits some. The repertoire holds fewer than 6,000 clones, with 55% to 70% as singletons. V was cut by 2 bases and J by 5 bases, with 12 bases left in between. Looked up from germline, CDR1 is MNHNS and CDR2 is SASEGT. This CDR3 comprises 14 residues. This clone was seen a few times. Antigen: not known. Cells were stimulated with CMV-infected fibroblast lysates at 8 to 10 ug/mL. Responding CD4+ T cells were sorted by upregulation of both CD40 ligand and CD69. Before stimulation, PBMCs underwent CD8+ T cell depletion.

The rearrangement links TRBV6-1 to TRBJ1-1; maybe TRBD1 (6 bases). This clonotype was obtained from an adult man with HIV who was CMV-seropositive. The sample was CD4+ T cells sorted from PBMCs after approximately 20-hour stimulation, taken from a patient who received antiretroviral therapy. CDR3: CASSELGASTEAFF. CDR3 coding DNA: TGTGCCAGCAGTGAACTGGGGGCGAGTACTGAAGCTTTCTTT.